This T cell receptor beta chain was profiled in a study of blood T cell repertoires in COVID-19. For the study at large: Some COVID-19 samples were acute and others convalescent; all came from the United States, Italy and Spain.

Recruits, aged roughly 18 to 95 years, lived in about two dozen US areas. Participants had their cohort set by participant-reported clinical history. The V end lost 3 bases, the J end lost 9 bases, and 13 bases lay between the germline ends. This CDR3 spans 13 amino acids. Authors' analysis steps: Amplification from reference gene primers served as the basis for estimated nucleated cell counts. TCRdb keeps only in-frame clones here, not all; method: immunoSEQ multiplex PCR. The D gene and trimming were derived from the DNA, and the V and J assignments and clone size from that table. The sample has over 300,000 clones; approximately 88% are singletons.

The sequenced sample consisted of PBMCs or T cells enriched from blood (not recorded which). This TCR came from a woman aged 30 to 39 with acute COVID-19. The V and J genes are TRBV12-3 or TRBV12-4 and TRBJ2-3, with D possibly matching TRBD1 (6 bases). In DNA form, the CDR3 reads TGTGCCAGCAGTTTGCCAGGGGACATCACGCAGTATTTT. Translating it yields CASSLPGDITQYF.